The sequence of this TCR beta chain was determined in a study of cytomegalovirus exposure and HLA in healthy donors. Study outcomes and limitations: Analyzed later, association rates of TCRs varied across HLA loci, with DRB1 most and HLA-C fewest. A prior analysis recorded that most TCR beta V segments were productive about 90% or about 30% of the time. A link between a missense DCLRE1C variant and TCR beta V- and J-gene trimming emerged from a later analysis. Judged likely to be a sequencing artifact was a cluster of highly shared sequence variants.

This CDR3 has 13 amino acids. Germline V gives CDR1 SNHLY, CDR2 FYNNEI. J was trimmed by 4 bases and V by 6 bases; bases with no gene match: 4. Both 60 Vbeta primers and 13 Jbeta primers went into the PCR. The table came from immunoSEQ multiplex PCR; TCRdb's copy has only in-frame clones and leaves some out. The data contain some 250,000 clones, 80% to 85% of them seen just once; the ten biggest clones take up roughly 7.4%. A note on this clone: Its target is not known. Distinct nucleotide sequences in the sample also encode this CDR3.

The chain links TRBV2 to TRBJ2-5; the match to TRBD1 covers 8 bases. The sequenced material came from PBMCs. The clonotype originates from a woman between 55 and 75 years old in good health and CMV-seropositive. DNA of the CDR3: TGTGCCAGCAGAACCACAGGGGGAGAGACCCAGTACTTC. Encoded protein: CASRTTGGETQYF.